This section outlines one T cell receptor (beta chain) sequence together with its context. The assay was immunoSEQ multiplex PCR, and TCRdb's table has in-frame clones only and misses some. The table has around 400,000 clones, around 87% seen once. The source of the sample is a study of blood T cell repertoires in COVID-19. For the study at large: Donors in the United States, Italy and Spain gave samples during acute or convalescent COVID-19. T cells, B-cell-depleted T cells, or PBMCs supplied cDNA or gDNA.

Germline loops: CDR1 MGHRA, CDR2 YSYEKL. The V end was cut by 0 bases, the J end by 7 bases, with 9 bases between. The CDR3 extends over 14 amino acids. Seattle participants joined during active infection and were tracked over time. The V and J genes are TRBV4-1 and TRBJ2-2; D perhaps matches TRBD2 (5 bases). This sequence originates from a woman aged 60-75 years with COVID-19, enrolled during active disease. The sequencing input was peripheral blood. The CDR3 DNA sequence: TGCGCCAGCAGCCAAGAAGGTGCGGGCGGGGAGCTGTTTTTT. This sequence encodes CASSQEGAGGELFF.